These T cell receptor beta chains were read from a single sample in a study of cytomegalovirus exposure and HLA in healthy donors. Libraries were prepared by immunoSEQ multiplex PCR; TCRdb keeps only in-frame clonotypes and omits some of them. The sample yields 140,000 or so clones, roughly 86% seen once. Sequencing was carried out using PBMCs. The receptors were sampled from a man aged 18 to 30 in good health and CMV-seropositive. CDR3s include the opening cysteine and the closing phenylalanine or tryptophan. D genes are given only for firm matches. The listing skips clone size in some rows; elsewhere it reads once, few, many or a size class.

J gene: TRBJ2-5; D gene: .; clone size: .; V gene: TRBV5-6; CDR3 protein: CASSLKGNQETQYF; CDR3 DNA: TGTGCCAGCAGCTTGAAGGGGAACCAAGAGACCCAGTACTTC
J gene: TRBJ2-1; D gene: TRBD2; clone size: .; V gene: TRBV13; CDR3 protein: CASSSLGRAKHSEQFF; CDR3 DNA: TGTGCCAGCAGCAGCCTGGGGAGGGCCAAACACAGTGAGCAGTTCTTC
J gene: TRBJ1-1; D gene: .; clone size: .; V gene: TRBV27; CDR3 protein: CASSFEGVGNTEAFF; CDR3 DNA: TGTGCCAGCAGTTTCGAGGGTGTAGGAAACACTGAAGCTTTCTTT
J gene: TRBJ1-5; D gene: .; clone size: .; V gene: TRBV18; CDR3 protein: CASSLSRDSSGPQHF; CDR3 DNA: TGTGCCAGCTCACTAAGCCGGGACTCTTCGGGGCCCCAGCATTTT
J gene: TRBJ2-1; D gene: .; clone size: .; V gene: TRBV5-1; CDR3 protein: CASSPRTAGTGSDEQFF; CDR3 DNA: TGCGCCAGCAGCCCCCGGACAGCGGGAACGGGGTCGGATGAGCAGTTCTTC
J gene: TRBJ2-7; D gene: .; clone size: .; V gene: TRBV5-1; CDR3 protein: CASSLGGDVDEQYF; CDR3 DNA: TGCGCCAGCAGCTTGGGGGGAGACGTCGACGAGCAGTACTTC
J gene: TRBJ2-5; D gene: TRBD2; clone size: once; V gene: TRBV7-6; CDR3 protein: CASSPGLAGGWGETQYF; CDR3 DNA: TGTGCCAGCAGCCCGGGACTAGCGGGAGGGTGGGGAGAGACCCAGTACTTC
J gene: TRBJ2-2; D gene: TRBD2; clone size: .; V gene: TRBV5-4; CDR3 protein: CASSVGTSGDGELFF; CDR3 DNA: TGTGCCAGCAGCGTGGGGACTAGCGGGGACGGGGAGCTGTTTTTT
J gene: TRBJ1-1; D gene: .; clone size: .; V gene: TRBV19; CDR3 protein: CASTPGDSLNTEAFF; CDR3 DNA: TGTGCCAGTACCCCAGGTGACAGCTTGAACACTGAAGCTTTCTTT
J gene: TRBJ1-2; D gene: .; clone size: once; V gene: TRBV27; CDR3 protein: CASSFFPSGRAGEGYTF; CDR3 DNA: TGTGCCAGCAGTTTCTTCCCTTCTGGTCGGGCAGGGGAAGGCTACACCTTC
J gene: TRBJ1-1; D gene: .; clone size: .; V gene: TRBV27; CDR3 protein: CASSFGGNTEAFF; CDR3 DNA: TGTGCCAGCAGTTTCGGCGGGAACACTGAAGCTTTCTTT
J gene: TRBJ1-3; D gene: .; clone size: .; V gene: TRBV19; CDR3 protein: CATWTAGHGNEDTIYF; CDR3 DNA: TGTGCCACTTGGACAGCTGGGCATGGAAACGAGGACACCATATATTTT
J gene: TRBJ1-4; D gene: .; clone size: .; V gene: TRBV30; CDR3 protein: CAWSAHANEKLFF; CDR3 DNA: TGTGCCTGGAGTGCCCATGCTAATGAAAAACTGTTTTTT
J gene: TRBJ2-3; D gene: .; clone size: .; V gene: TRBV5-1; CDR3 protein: CASSRGGADDTQYF; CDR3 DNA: TGCGCCAGCAGCCGGGGAGGAGCAGATGATACGCAGTATTTT
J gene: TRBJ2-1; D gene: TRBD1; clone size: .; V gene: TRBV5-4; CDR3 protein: CASSPGTPSGGNEQFF; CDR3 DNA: TGTGCCAGCAGTCCTGGGACACCTTCAGGGGGCAATGAGCAGTTCTTC
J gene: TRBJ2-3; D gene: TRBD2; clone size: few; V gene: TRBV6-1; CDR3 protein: CASSEERGGTDTQYF; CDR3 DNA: TGTGCCAGCAGTGAGGAGCGGGGGGGCACAGATACGCAGTATTTT
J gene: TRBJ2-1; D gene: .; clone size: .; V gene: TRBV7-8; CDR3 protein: CASSAGLGDSYNEQFF; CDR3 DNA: TGTGCCAGCAGCGCCGGACTCGGGGACTCCTACAATGAGCAGTTCTTC
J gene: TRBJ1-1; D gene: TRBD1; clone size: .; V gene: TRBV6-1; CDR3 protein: CASSGRGGIYMNTEAFF; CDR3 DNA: TGTGCCAGCAGTGGGAGAGGGGGCATCTATATGAACACTGAAGCTTTCTTT
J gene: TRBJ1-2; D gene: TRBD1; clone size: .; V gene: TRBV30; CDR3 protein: CAWSQGGQGAIPQSYTF; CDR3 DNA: TGTGCCTGGAGTCAAGGGGGACAGGGGGCGATCCCCCAAAGCTACACCTTC
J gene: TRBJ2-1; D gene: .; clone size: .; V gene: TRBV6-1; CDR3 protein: CASSVDRSSYNEQFF; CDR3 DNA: TGTGCCAGCAGTGTCGACAGGAGCTCCTACAATGAGCAGTTCTTC
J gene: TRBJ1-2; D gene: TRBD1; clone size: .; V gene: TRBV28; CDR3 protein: CASFRTGDALGYTF; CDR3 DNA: TGTGCCAGCTTTAGGACAGGGGACGCATTGGGCTACACCTTC
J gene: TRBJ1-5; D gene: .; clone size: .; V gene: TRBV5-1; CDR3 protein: CASSVGSDSLGNQPQHF; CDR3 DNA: TGCGCCAGCAGTGTCGGATCGGACAGTTTAGGTAACCAGCCCCAGCATTTT
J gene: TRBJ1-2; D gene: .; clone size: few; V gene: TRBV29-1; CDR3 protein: CSVSGSVGYTF; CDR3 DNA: TGCAGCGTTTCAGGGTCCGTTGGCTACACCTTC
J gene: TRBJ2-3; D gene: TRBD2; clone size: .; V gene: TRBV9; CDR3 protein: CASSVDSGGGRATQYF; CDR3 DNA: TGTGCCAGCAGCGTAGACAGCGGGGGGGGCAGGGCTACGCAGTATTTT
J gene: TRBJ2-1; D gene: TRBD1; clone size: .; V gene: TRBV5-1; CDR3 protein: CASKGTGGYNEQFF; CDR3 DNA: TGCGCCAGCAAGGGGACAGGGGGTTACAATGAGCAGTTCTTC
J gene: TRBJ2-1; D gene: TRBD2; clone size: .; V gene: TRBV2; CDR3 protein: CASSFPGTSGTSSGDEQFF; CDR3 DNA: TGTGCCAGCAGTTTCCCCGGGACTAGCGGGACAAGTAGCGGCGATGAGCAGTTCTTC
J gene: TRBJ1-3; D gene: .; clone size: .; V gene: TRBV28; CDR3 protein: CATTEGRSGNTIYF; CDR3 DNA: TGTGCCACCACGGAGGGGCGCTCTGGAAACACCATATATTTT
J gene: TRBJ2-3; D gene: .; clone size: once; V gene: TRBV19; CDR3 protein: CASSRGAGMWGTDTQYF; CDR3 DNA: TGTGCCAGTTCCCGGGGGGCGGGCATGTGGGGCACAGATACGCAGTATTTT
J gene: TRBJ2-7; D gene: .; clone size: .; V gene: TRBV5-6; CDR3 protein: CASSLDQAYEQYF; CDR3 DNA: TGTGCCAGCAGCTTGGACCAGGCCTACGAGCAGTACTTC
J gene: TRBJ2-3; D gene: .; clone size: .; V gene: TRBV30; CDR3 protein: CAWSPSPALQGDTQYF; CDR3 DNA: TGTGCCTGGAGCCCCTCCCCCGCCCTGCAGGGAGATACGCAGTATTTT
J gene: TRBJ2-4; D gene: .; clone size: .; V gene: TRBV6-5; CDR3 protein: CASSLGLAKNIQYF; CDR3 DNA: TGTGCCAGCAGCCTTGGGCTAGCCAAAAACATTCAGTACTTC
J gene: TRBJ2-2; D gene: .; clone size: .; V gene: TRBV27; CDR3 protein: CASTLRNPGELFF; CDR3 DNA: TGTGCCAGCACCCTGCGCAACCCCGGGGAGCTGTTTTTT
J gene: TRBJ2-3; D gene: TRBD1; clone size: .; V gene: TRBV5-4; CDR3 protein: CASSVTGGRTDTQYF; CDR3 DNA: TGTGCCAGCAGCGTAACAGGGGGCAGGACAGATACGCAGTATTTT
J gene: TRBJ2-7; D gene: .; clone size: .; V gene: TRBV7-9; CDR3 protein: CASSAPQGLYEQYF; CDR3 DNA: TGTGCCAGCAGCGCCCCCCAGGGGCTCTACGAGCAGTACTTC
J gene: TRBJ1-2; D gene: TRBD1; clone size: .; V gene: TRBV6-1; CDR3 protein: CASRPQGGGGYTF; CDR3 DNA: TGTGCCAGCAGGCCACAGGGGGGGGGTGGCTACACCTTC
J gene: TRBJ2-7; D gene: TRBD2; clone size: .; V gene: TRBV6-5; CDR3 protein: CASSYAGLAGAEQYF; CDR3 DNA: TGTGCCAGCAGTTATGCTGGACTAGCGGGAGCCGAGCAGTACTTC
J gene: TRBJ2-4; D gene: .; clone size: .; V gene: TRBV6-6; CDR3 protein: CASSGTSPAKNIQYF; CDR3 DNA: TGTGCCAGCAGTGGGACATCTCCAGCCAAAAACATTCAGTACTTC
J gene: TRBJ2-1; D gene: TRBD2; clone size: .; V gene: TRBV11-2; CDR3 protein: CASSPPVGGLAGEQFF; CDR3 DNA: TGTGCCAGCAGCCCCCCCGTAGGTGGACTAGCTGGTGAGCAGTTCTTC
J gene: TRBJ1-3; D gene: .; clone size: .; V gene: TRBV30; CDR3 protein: CAWWDWNSGNTIYF; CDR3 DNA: TGTGCCTGGTGGGACTGGAACTCTGGAAACACCATATATTTT
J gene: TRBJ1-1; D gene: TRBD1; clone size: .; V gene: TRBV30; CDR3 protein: CAWLGQGNTEAFF; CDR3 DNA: TGTGCCTGGCTTGGACAGGGAAACACTGAAGCTTTCTTT
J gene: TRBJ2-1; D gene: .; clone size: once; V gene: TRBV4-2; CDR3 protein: CASRALASPNEQFF; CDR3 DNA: TGTGCCAGCAGAGCGCTAGCCTCCCCCAATGAGCAGTTCTTC